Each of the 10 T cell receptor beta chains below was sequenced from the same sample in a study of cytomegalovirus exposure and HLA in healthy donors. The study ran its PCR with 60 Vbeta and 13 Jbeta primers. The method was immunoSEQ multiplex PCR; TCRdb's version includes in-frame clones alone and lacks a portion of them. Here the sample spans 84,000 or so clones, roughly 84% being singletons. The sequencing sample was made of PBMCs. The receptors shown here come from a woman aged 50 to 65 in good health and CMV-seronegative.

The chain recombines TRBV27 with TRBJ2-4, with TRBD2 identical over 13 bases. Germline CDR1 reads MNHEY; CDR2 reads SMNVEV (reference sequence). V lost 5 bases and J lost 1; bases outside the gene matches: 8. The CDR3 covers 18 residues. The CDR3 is CASSPGLAGYGAKNIQYF. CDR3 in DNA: TGTGCCAGCAGTCCGGGACTAGCGGGATACGGGGCCAAAAACATTCAGTACTTC.

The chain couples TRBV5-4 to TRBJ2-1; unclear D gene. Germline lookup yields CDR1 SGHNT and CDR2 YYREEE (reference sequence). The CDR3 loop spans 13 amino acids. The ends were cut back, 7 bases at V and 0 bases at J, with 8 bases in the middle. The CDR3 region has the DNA TGTGCCAGCGGGCAGAGCTCCTACAATGAGCAGTTCTTC. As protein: CASGQSSYNEQFF.

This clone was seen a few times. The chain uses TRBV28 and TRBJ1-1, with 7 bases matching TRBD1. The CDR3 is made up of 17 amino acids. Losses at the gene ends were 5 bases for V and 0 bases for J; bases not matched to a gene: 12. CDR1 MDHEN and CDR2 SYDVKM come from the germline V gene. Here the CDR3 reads CASSAGQFKSMNTEAFF. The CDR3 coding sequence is TGTGCCAGCAGTGCGGGACAGTTCAAATCCATGAACACTGAAGCTTTCTTT.

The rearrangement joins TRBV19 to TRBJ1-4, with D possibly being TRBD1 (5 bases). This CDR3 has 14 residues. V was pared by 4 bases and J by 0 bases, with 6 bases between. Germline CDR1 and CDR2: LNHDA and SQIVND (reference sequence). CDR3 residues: CASSTTATNEKLFF. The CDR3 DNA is TGTGCCAGTAGTACGACAGCAACTAATGAAAAACTGTTTTTT.

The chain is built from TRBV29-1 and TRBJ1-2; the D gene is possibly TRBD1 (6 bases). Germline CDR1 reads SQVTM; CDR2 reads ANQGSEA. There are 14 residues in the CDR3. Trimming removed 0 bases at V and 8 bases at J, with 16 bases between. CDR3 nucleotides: TGCAGCGTTGAAGATTCCGGGACAATCGGCGGCTACACCTTC. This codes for CSVEDSGTIGGYTF.

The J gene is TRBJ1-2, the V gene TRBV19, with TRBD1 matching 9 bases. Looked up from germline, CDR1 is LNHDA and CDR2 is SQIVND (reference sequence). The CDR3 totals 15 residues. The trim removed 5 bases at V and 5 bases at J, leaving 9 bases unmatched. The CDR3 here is CASSATGTGTYGYTF. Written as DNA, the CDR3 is TGTGCCAGTAGTGCCACCGGGACAGGGACGTATGGCTACACCTTC.

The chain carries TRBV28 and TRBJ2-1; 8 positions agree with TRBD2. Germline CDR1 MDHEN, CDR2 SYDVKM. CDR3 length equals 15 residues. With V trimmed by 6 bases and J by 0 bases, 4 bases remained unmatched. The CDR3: CASSFGTSSYNEQFF. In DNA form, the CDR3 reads TGTGCCAGCAGCTTCGGGACTAGCTCCTACAATGAGCAGTTCTTC.

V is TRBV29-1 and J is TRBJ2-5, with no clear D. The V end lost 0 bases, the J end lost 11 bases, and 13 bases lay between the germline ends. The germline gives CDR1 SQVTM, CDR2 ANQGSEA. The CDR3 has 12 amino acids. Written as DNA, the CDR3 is TGCAGCGTTGAAGACTTGGGCAGAGAGCAGTACTTC. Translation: CSVEDLGREQYF.

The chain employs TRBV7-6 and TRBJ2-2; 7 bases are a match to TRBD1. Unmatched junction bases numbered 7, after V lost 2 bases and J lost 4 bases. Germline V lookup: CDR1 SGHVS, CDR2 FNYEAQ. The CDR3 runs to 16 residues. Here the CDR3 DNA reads TGTGCCAGCAGCTTAAAGGGACAGATGGGCACCGGGGAGCTGTTTTTT. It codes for CASSLKGQMGTGELFF.

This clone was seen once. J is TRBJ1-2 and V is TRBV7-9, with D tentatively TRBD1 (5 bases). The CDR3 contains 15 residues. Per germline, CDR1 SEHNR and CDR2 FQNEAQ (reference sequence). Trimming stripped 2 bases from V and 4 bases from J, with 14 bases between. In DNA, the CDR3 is TGTGCCAGCAGCTTAAACTTAGACAGTGGCTATGGCTACACCTTC. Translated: CASSLNLDSGYGYTF.